This T cell receptor (beta chain) was profiled in a study of shared clonotypes between healthy human individuals. Generated by immunoSEQ multiplex PCR, the TCRdb table keeps only in-frame clones and is missing some. The sample lists approximately 1,000,000 clones, 78% seen once, with more than 0.5% in the top ten. The study drew all its donors from Caucasian adults living in Nashville, Tennessee. The ends lost 9 bases at V and 5 bases at J; junction bases unmatched: 8. The length of the CDR3 is 14 residues. Germline V gene data show CDR1 as SNHLY and CDR2 as FYNNEI. The TCR sequence derives from a man between 18 and 35 years old in good health. Some clones in this sample may be carry-over from other donors' samples. The chain uses TRBV2 and TRBJ2-7; 12 bases are shared with TRBD1. Sequencing was performed on memory CD4+ T cells from PBMCs. Indicated subset: CD45RA-negative fraction. CDR3 loop: CASGDRGRINEQYF. DNA for the CDR3: TGTGCCAGTGGGGACAGGGGGCGCATTAACGAGCAGTACTTC.